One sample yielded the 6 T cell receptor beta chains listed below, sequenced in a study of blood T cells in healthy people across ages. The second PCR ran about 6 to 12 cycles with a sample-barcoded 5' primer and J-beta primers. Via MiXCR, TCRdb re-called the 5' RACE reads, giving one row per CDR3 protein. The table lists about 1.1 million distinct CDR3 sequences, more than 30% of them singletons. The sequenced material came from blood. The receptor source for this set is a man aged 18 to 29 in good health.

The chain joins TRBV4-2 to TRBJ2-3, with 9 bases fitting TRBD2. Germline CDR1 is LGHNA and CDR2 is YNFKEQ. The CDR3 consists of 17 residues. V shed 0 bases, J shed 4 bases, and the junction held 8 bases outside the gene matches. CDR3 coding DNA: TGTGCCAGCAGCCAAGATCCCTCTAGCGGGGCGTCAGATACGCAGTATTTT. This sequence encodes CASSQDPSSGASDTQYF.

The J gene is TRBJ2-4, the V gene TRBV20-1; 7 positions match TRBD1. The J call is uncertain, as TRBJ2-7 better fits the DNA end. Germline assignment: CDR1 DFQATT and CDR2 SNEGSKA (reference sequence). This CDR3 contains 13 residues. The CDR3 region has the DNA TGCAGTGCTAGATCGACAGGGACCTACGAGCAGTACTTC. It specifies CSARSTGTYEQYF.

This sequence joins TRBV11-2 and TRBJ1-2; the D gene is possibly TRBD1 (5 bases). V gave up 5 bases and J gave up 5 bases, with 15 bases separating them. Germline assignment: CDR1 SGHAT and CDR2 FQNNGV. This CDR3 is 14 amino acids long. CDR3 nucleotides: TGTGCCAGCAGCCCCGGGACCACGGAATATGGCTACACCTTC. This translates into CASSPGTTEYGYTF.

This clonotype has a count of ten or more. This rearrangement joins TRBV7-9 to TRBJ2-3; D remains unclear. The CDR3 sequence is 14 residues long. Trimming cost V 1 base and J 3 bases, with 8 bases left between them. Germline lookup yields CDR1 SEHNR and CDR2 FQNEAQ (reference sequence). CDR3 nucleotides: TGTGCCAGCAGCTTAGGACGGACGACAGATACGCAGTATTTT. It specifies CASSLGRTTDTQYF. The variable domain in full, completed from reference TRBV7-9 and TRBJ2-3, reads DTGVSQNPRHKITKRGQNVTFRCDPISEHNRLYWYRQTLGQGPEFLTYFQNEAQLEKSRLLSDRFSAERPKGSFSTLEIQRTEQGDSAMYLCASSLGRTTDTQYFGPGTRLTVL.

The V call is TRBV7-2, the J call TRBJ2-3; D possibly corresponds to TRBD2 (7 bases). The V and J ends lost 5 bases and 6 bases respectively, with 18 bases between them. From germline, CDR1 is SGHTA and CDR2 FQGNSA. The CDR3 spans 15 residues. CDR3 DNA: TGTGCCAGCAGCCCGAAGGCTAGCGGACAGGATACGCAGTATTTT. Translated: CASSPKASGQDTQYF. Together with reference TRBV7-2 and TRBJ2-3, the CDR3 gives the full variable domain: GAGVSQSPSNKVTEKGKDVELRCDPISGHTALYWYRQSLGQGLEFLIYFQGNSAPDKSGLPSDRFSAERTGGSVSTLTIQRTQQEDSAVYLCASSPKASGQDTQYFGPGTRLTVL.

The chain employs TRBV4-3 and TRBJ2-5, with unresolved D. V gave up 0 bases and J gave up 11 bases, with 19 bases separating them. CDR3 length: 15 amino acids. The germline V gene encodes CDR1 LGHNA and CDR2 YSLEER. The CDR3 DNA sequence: TGCGCCAGCAGCCAAGATATCCTTCGTGGAAGTGAGCAGTACTTC. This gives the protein CASSQDILRGSEQYF.